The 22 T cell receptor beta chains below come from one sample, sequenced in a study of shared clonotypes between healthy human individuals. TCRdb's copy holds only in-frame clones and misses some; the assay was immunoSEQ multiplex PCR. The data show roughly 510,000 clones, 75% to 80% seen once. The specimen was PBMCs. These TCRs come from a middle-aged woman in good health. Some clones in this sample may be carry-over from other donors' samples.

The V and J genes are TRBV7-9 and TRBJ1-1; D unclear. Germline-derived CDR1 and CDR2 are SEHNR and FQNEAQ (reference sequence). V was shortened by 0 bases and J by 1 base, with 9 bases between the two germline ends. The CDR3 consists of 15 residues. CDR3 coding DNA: TGTGCCAGCAGCTTAGCGCGGGCGCAGAACACTGAAGCTTTCTTT. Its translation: CASSLARAQNTEAFF. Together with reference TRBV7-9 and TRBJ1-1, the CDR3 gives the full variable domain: DTGVSQNPRHKITKRGQNVTFRCDPISEHNRLYWYRQTLGQGPEFLTYFQNEAQLEKSRLLSDRFSAERPKGSFSTLEIQRTEQGDSAMYLCASSLARAQNTEAFFGQGTRLTVV.

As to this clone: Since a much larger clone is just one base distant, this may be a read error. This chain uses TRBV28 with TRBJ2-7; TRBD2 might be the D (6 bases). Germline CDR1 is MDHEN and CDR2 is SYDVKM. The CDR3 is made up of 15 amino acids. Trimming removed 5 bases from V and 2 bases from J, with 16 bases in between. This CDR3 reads CASSDWTGGTYEQYF. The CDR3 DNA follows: TGTGCCAGCAGTGACTGGACTGGCGGGACCTACGAGCAGTACTTC.

The chain's CDR3 is CASNEAITSGSGEQFF. For the CDR3, the DNA is TGCGCCAGCAACGAGGCTATAACTAGCGGGAGCGGTGAGCAGTTCTTC. V is TRBV5-1 and J is TRBJ2-1; 11 positions agree with TRBD2. The V segment lost 6 bases and the J segment 9 bases; nucleotides outside the gene matches: 14. Germline lookup yields CDR1 SGHRS and CDR2 YFSETQ. The CDR3 length is 16 residues. Using reference TRBV5-1 and TRBJ2-1 for the parts outside the CDR3, the full variable domain is KAGVTQTPRYLIKTRGQQVTLSCSPISGHRSVSWYQQTPGQGLQFLFEYFSETQRNKGNFPGRFSGRQFSNSRSEMNVSTLELGDSALYLCASNEAITSGSGEQFFGPGTRLTVL.

The CDR3 DNA is TGTGCCAGCAGCGCGTCGACAGGGGGCGCCCCGAACACTGAAGCTTTCTTT. Its protein is CASSASTGGAPNTEAFF. The chain employs TRBV9 and TRBJ1-1; the match to TRBD1 covers 10 bases. There are 17 residues in the CDR3. V lost 3 bases to trimming and J lost 1 base; unmatched junction nucleotides: 9. Germline CDR1 and CDR2: SGDLS and YYNGEE.

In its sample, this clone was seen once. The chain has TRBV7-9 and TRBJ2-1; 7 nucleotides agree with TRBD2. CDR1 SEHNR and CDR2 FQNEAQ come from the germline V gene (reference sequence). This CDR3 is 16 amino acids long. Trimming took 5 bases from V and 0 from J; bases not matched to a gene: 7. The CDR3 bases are TGTGCCAGCAGCCTAGGACTAGATTACTCCTACAATGAGCAGTTCTTC. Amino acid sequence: CASSLGLDYSYNEQFF.

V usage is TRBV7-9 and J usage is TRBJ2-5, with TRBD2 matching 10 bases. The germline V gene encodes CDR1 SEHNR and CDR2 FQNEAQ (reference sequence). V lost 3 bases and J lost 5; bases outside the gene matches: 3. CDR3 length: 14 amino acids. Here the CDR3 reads CASSFGTSAETQYF. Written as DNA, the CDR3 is TGTGCCAGCAGCTTCGGGACTAGCGCGGAGACCCAGTACTTC.

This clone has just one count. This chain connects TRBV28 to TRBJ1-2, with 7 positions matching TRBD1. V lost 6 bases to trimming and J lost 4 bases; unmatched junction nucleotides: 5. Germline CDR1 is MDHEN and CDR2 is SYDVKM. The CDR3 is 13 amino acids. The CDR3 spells CASRRQGPYGYTF. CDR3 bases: TGTGCCAGCAGACGACAGGGACCCTATGGCTACACCTTC.

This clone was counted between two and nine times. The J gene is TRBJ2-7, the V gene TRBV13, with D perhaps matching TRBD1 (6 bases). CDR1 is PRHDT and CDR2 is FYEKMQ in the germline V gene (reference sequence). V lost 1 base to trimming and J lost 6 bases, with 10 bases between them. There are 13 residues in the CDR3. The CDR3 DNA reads TGTGCCAGCAGCTTAGTGGGGGCACTCGAGCAGTACTTC. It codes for CASSLVGALEQYF.

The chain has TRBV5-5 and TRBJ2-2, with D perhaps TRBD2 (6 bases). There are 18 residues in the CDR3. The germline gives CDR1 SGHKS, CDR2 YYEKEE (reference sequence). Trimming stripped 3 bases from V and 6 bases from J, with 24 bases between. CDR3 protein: CASSSRAGIQGRAGELFF. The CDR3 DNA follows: TGTGCCAGCAGCTCCCGGGCGGGGATTCAGGGCAGGGCCGGGGAGCTGTTTTTT.

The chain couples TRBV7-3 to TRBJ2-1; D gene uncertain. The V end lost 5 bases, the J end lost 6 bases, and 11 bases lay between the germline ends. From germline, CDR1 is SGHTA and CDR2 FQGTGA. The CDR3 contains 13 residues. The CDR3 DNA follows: TGTGCCAGCAGCCTTTCTAGTTCCAATGAGCAGTTCTTC. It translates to CASSLSSSNEQFF.

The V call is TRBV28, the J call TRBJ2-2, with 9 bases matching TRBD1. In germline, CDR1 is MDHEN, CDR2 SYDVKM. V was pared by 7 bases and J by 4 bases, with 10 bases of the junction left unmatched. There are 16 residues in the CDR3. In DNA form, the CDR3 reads TGTGCCAGCACTCCTCTTCGGGACAGGGCCACCGGGGAGCTGTTTTTT. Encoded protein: CASTPLRDRATGELFF.

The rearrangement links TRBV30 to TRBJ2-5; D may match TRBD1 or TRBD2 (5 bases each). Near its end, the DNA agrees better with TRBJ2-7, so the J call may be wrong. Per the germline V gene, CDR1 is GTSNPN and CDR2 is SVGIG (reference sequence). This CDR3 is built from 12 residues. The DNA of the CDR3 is TGTGCCTGGAGTGGGGGGAGCTACGAGCAGTACTTC. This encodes CAWSGGSYEQYF.

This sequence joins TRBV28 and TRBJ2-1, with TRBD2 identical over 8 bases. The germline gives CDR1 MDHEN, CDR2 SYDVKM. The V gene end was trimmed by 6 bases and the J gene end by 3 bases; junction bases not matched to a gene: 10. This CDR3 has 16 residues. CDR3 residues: CASRKSAGVVYNEQFF. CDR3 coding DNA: TGTGCCAGCAGAAAATCAGCGGGAGTGGTCTACAATGAGCAGTTCTTC. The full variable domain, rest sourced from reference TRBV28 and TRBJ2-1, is DVKVTQSSRYLVKRTGEKVFLECVQDMDHENMFWYRQDPGLGLRLIYFSYDVKMKEKGDIPEGYSVSREKKERFSLILESASTNQTSMYLCASRKSAGVVYNEQFFGPGTRLTVL.

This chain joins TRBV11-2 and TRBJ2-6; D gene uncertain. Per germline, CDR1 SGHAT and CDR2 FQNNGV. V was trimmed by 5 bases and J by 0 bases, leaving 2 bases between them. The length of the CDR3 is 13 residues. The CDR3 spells CASSDSGANVLTF. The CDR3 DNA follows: TGTGCCAGCAGCGACTCTGGGGCCAACGTCCTGACTTTC.

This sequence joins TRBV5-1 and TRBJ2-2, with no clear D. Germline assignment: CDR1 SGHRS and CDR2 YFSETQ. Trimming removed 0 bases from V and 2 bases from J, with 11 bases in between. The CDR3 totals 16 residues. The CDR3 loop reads CASSLEGSINTGELFF. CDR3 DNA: TGCGCCAGCAGCTTGGAAGGCAGTATCAACACCGGGGAGCTGTTTTTT.

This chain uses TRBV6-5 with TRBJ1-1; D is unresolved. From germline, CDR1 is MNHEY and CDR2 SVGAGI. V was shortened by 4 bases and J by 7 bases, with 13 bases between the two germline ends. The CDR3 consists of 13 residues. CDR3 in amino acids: CASSSPTEHEAFF. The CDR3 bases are TGTGCCAGCAGTTCCCCGACTGAGCATGAAGCTTTCTTT.

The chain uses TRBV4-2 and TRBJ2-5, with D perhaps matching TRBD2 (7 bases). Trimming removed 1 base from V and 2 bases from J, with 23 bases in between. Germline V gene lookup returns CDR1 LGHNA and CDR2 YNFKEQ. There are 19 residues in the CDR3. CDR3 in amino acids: CASSQGMAWGGGGQETQYF. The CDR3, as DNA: TGTGCCAGCAGCCAAGGAATGGCTTGGGGGGGCGGCGGACAAGAGACCCAGTACTTC.

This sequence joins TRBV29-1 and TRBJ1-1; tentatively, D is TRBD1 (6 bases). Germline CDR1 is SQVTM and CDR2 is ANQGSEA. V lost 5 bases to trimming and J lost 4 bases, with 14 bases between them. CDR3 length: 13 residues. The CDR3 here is CSVSRGDVTEAFF. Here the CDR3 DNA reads TGCAGCGTTTCGAGGGGGGATGTCACTGAAGCTTTCTTT.

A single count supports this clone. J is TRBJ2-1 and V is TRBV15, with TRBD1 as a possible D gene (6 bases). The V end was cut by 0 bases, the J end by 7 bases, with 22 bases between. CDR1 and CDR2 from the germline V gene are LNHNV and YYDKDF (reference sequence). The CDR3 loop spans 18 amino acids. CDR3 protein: CATSRDPPGQGKTNEQFF. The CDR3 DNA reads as TGTGCCACCAGCAGAGATCCGCCGGGACAAGGAAAGACAAATGAGCAGTTCTTC.

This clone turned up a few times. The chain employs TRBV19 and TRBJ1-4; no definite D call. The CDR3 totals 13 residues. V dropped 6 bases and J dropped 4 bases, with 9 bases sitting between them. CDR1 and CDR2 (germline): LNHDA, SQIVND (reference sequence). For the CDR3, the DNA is TGTGCCAGTAGGGAGGGAGGTAATGAAAAACTGTTTTTT. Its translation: CASREGGNEKLFF.

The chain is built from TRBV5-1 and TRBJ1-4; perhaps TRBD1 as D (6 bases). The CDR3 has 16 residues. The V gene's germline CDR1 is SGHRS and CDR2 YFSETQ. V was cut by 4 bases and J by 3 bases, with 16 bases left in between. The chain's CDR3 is CASSPGGGFSNEKLFF. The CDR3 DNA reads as TGCGCCAGCAGCCCCGGGGGGGGCTTTTCTAATGAAAAACTGTTTTTT.

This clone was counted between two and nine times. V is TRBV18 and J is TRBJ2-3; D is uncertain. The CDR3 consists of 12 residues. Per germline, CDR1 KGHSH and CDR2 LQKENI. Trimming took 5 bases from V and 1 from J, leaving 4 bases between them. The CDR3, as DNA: TGTGCCAGCTCAGGGGGCACAGATACGCAGTATTTT. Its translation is CASSGGTDTQYF. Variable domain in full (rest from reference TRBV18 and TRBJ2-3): NAGVMQNPRHLVRRRGQEARLRCSPMKGHSHVYWYRQLPEEGLKFMVYLQKENIIDESGMPKERFSAEFPKEGPSILRIQQVVRGDSAAYFCASSGGTDTQYFGPGTRLTVL.